The clone carrying this T cell receptor beta chain occurred a few times. Antigen specificity is unknown. Profiling relied on immunoSEQ multiplex PCR, and the TCRdb table lists in-frame clones only, not all of them. The sample records about 150,000 clones, roughly 88% being singletons. Germline V CDR1 and CDR2: KGHSH, LQKENI. The CDR3 loop spans 12 amino acids. The germline V and J ends were trimmed by 3 bases and 10 bases, with 10 bases remaining between them. Samples with a second dose at about 4 or about 12 weeks were pooled together. This entry is derived from a study of T cell responses to AZD1222 COVID-19 vaccine. General study results and limits: Every sample of the repertoires postdated the peak T cell response. Among spike-specific TCRs, nearly half reportedly target unmutated variant regions. With two AZD1222 doses given, Spike-specific TCR breadth and depth both rose.

The rearrangement links TRBV18 to TRBJ2-1, with a tentative D call TRBD1 (6 bases). The TCR comes from an adult who received the AZD1222 COVID-19 vaccine. The input for sequencing was peripheral blood, taken 28 days after the second AZD1222 dose. CDR3 coding DNA: TGTGCCAGCTCACCTTTGCAGGGGGAGCAGTTCTTC. It encodes CASSPLQGEQFF.